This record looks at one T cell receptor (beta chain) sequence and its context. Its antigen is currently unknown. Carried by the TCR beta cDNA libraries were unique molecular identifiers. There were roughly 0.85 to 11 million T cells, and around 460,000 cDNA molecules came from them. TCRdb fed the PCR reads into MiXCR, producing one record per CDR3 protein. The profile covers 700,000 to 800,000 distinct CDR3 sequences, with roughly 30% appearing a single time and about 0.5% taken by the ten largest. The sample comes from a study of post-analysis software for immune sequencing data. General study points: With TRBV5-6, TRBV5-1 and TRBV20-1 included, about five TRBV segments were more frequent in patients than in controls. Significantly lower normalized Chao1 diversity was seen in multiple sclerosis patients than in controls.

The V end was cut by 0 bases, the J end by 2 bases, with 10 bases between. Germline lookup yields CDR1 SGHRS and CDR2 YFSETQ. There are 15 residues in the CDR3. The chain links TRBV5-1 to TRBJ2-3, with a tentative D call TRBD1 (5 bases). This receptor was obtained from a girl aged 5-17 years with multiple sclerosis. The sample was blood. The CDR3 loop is CASSLVGVNTDTQYF. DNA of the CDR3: TGCGCCAGCAGCTTGGTAGGGGTCAACACAGATACGCAGTATTTT. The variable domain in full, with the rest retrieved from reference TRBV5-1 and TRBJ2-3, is KAGVTQTPRYLIKTRGQQVTLSCSPISGHRSVSWYQQTPGQGLQFLFEYFSETQRNKGNFPGRFSGRQFSNSRSEMNVSTLELGDSALYLCASSLVGVNTDTQYFGPGTRLTVL.